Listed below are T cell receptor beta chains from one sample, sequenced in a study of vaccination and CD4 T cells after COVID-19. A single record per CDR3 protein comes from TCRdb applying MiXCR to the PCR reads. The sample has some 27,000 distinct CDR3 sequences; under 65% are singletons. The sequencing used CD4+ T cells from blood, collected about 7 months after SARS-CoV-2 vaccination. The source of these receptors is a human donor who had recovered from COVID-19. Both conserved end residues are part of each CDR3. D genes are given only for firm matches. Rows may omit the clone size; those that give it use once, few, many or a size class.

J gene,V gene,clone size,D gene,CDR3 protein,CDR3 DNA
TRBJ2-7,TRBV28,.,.,CASSFGQGYNPGEQYF,TGTGCCAGCAGTTTCGGCCAGGGGTATAACCCGGGCGAGCAGTACTTC
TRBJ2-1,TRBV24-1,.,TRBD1,CATSDPSYRGPSSYNEQFF,TGTGCCACCAGTGATCCTAGTTACAGGGGACCCAGCTCCTACAATGAGCAGTTCTTC
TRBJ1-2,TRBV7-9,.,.,CASSSADRYNYGYTF,TGTGCCAGCAGCTCCGCAGACAGGTATAACTATGGCTACACCTTC
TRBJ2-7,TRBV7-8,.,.,CASRGLTRPYEQYF,TGTGCCAGCAGGGGACTGACTCGACCCTACGAGCAGTACTTC
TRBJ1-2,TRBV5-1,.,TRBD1,CASSSGTGPYTF,TGCGCCAGCAGCTCCGGGACAGGGCCCTACACCTTC
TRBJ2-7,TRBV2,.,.,CASKGHVLSEQYF,TGTGCCAGCAAGGGACACGTTCTCTCCGAGCAGTACTTC
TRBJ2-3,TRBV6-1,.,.,CASTQANTDTQYF,TGTGCCAGCACGCAGGCGAACACAGATACGCAGTATTTT
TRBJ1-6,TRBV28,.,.,CASTTGGSYYNSPLHF,TGTGCCAGCACCACGGGGGGCAGCTACTATAATTCACCCCTCCACTTT
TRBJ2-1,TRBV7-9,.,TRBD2,CASSPGTSFNEQFF,TGTGCCAGCAGCCCCGGGACTAGTTTTAATGAGCAGTTCTTC
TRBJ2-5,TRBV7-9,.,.,CASSPGISQETQYF,TGTGCCAGCAGCCCCGGGATCTCCCAAGAGACCCAGTACTTC
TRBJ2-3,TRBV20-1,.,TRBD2,CSARSASGRRDTQYF,TGCAGTGCTAGATCAGCTAGCGGGAGGAGAGATACGCAGTATTTT
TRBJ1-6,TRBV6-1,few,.,CASSPMSSYNSPLHF,TGTGCCAGCAGCCCCATGAGCTCCTATAATTCACCCCTCCACTTT
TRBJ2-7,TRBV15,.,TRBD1,CATRGRGRPEQYF,TGTGCCACCAGGGGAAGGGGGCGGCCCGAGCAGTACTTC
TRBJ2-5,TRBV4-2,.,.,CASSQEARPWVGETQYF,TGTGCCAGCAGCCAAGAGGCCCGTCCGTGGGTGGGAGAGACCCAGTACTTC
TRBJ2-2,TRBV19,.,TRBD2,CASRLAGAGELFF,TGTGCCAGTAGACTAGCGGGAGCCGGGGAGCTGTTTTTT
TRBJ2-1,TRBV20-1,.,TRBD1,CSARENRGGYNEQFF,TGCAGTGCTAGAGAAAACAGGGGCGGTTACAATGAGCAGTTCTTC
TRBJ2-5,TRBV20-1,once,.,CSARDASGLHQETQYF,TGCAGTGCTAGAGACGCCTCCGGACTCCACCAAGAGACCCAGTACTTC
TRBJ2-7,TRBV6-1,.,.,CANRGNEQYF,TGTGCCAACAGAGGCAACGAGCAGTACTTC
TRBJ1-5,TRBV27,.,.,CASRTGFQPQHF,TGTGCCAGCAGAACAGGGTTTCAGCCCCAGCATTTT
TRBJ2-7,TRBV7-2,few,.,CASSLVAGTPTYEQYF,TGTGCCAGCAGCTTAGTAGCAGGGACTCCAACGTACGAGCAGTACTTC
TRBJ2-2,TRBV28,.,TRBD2,CASSPVAGPGELFF,TGTGCCAGCAGTCCGGTAGCGGGTCCCGGGGAGCTGTTTTTT
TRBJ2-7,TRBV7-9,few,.,CASSSDKGTAYEQYF,TGTGCCAGCAGCTCGGACAAGGGGACCGCCTACGAGCAGTACTTC